This T cell receptor beta chain was profiled in a study of OX40 agonist ivuxolimab in advanced cancers. Study details: Given to patients was ivuxolimab, an agonistic anti-OX40 (CD134) antibody.

Measured with immunoSEQ multiplex PCR; TCRdb has only the in-frame clones, and not every one. The repertoire includes 55,000 to 60,000 clones, around 83% of them detected once, and 0.5% to 0.7% sits in the top ten. A remark on this clone: Because the CDR3's place on the DNA is in doubt, the DNA is left out and the CDR3 is given as listed by TCRdb.

15 amino acids form the CDR3, both terminal residues included. CDR1 and CDR2 (germline): GTSNPN, SVGIG (reference sequence). Sequencing used CD4+ or CD8+ T cells sorted from blood, obtained in a trial of the OX40 agonist ivuxolimab. The chain links TRBV30 to TRBJ1-2; the table's TRBD1 call for D was not verified on the DNA. The clonotype was recovered from an adult with an advanced solid tumor such as melanoma, head and neck, liver or kidney cancer. The CDR3 region is CAWGTGASSFRGHTF.